This is a list of T cell receptor beta chains from one sample in a study of cytomegalovirus exposure and HLA in healthy donors. Produced via immunoSEQ multiplex PCR; TCRdb's table is partial and in-frame only. Of 140,000 to 150,000 clones in the sample, about three quarters were seen once. Sequencing input: PBMCs. All receptors derive from a male donor in good health and CMV-seronegative. CDR3s include the opening cysteine and the closing phenylalanine or tryptophan. A D gene is named only where the DNA matches it firmly. The size entry is marked missing in some rows and otherwise reads once, few, many or a size class.

>TRBD1|TRBV5-1|-|15|TRBJ2-2
TGCGCCAGCAGCCCAGGACAGGGTTTCACCGGGGAGCTGTTTTTT
CASSPGQGFTGELFF
>TRBD2|TRBV6-1|-|15|TRBJ2-1
TGTGCCAGCAGTGACCTAGCGGGGGGCGTAAATGAGCAGTTCTTC
CASSDLAGGVNEQFF
>-|TRBV9|few|15|TRBJ2-3
TGTGCCAGCAGCGTAGGGGAGCCTAGCACAGATACGCAGTATTTT
CASSVGEPSTDTQYF
>TRBD1|TRBV28|once|15|TRBJ1-5
TGTGCCAGCAGTTCCCCCGGGACAGGGAATCAGCCCCAGCATTTT
CASSSPGTGNQPQHF
>TRBD2|TRBV9|-|14|TRBJ2-2
TGTGCCAGCAGACTAGCGGGGAACACCGGGGAGCTGTTTTTT
CASRLAGNTGELFF
>TRBD1|TRBV29-1|-|15|TRBJ2-5
TGCAGCGCCCGAGAAGGACAGGGGTTTGGGGAGACCCAGTACTTC
CSAREGQGFGETQYF
>TRBD1|TRBV12-5|-|15|TRBJ2-2
TGTGCTAGTGGTTTGGGACCAGGGGGTTCCGGGGAGCTGTTTTTT
CASGLGPGGSGELFF
>-|TRBV11-2|-|14|TRBJ2-2
TGTGCCAGCAGCTTGGACTTTAACACCGGGGAGCTGTTTTTT
CASSLDFNTGELFF
>-|TRBV21-1|once|17|TRBJ2-3
TGTGCCAGCAGCAAAGCGCTTTCTCGGAGGCCGGTAGATACGCAGTATTTT
CASSKALSRRPVDTQYF
>TRBD2|TRBV18|once|16|TRBJ2-3
TGTGCCAGCTCACCACGGCTAGCGGAGTCCACAGATACGCAGTATTTT
CASSPRLAESTDTQYF
>-|TRBV9|few|14|TRBJ2-3
TGTGCCAGCAGCGTGGGAGGTTTCGCAGATACGCAGTATTTT
CASSVGGFADTQYF
>TRBD2|TRBV19|-|13|TRBJ2-7
TGTGCCAGTAAGAATAGCGGGGGCTACGAGCAGTACTTC
CASKNSGGYEQYF
>-|TRBV9|-|16|TRBJ2-7
TGTGCCAGCAGCCCCCCCCGGGATGCGGGTCCCTACGAGCAGTACTTC
CASSPPRDAGPYEQYF
>-|TRBV5-1|-|15|TRBJ2-3
TGCGCCAGCAGCTCCCAACCGACTAGCACAGATACGCAGTATTTT
CASSSQPTSTDTQYF
>-|TRBV7-9|-|14|TRBJ1-1
TGTGCTAGCAGCAGTACCGGAGGTATCGCTGAAGCTTTCTTT
CASSSTGGIAEAFF
>-|TRBV7-2|once|16|TRBJ2-2
TGTGCCAGCAGACCCTACTCCGGGACTCCGATCGGGGAGCTGTTTTTT
CASRPYSGTPIGELFF
>TRBD2|TRBV14|-|14|TRBJ2-3
TGTGCCAGCAGCCAAGTTCCGGGGGGTGCTACGCAGTATTTT
CASSQVPGGATQYF
>TRBD1|TRBV9|-|14|TRBJ1-2
TGTGCCAGCAGCGCCGGGACAGGGAGGAATGGCTACACCTTC
CASSAGTGRNGYTF
>-|TRBV7-9|-|12|TRBJ2-1
TGTGCCAGCAGCTTTCCGTCAGGTGAGCAGTTCTTC
CASSFPSGEQFF
>TRBD2|TRBV5-4|-|14|TRBJ2-7
TGTGCCAGCAGCTTTTCGGGGGGGCCGTACGAGCAGTACTTC
CASSFSGGPYEQYF
>-|TRBV5-6|-|17|TRBJ1-5
TGTGCCAGCAGCTCGCGTCATAGAGGGGGTAGCAATCAGCCCCAGCATTTT
CASSSRHRGGSNQPQHF
>-|TRBV6-4|-|13|TRBJ2-3
TGTGCCAGCAAGGAACAGAACACAGATACGCAGTATTTT
CASKEQNTDTQYF
>-|TRBV9|-|15|TRBJ2-7
TGTGCCAGCAGCGTCTCTGGGGGGACCTCCTACGAGCAGTACTTC
CASSVSGGTSYEQYF
>-|TRBV19|-|14|TRBJ2-7
TGTGCCAGTAGTATAGATGCAGGGGACTACGAGCAGTACTTC
CASSIDAGDYEQYF
>-|TRBV30|-|13|TRBJ2-1
TGTGCCTGGAGTGTCATCCGGGGGAATGAGCAGTTCTTC
CAWSVIRGNEQFF
>TRBD1|TRBV19|-|17|TRBJ1-5
TGTGCCAGTAGTATAGTTCGGGGGACAGGGGAAAATCAGCCCCAGCATTTT
CASSIVRGTGENQPQHF
>-|TRBV7-9|-|15|TRBJ2-1
TGTGCCAGCAGCTTAGCGGGAGGGGGGGGGAATGAGCAGTTCTTC
CASSLAGGGGNEQFF
>TRBD2|TRBV4-2|-|17|TRBJ2-3
TGTGCCAGCAGAATGGGGGGTAGCGGGGGTCCCACAGATACGCAGTATTTT
CASRMGGSGGPTDTQYF
>-|TRBV4-3|few|12|TRBJ2-1
TGCGCCAGCAGCCAAGATTCGTTTGAGCAGTTCTTC
CASSQDSFEQFF
>TRBD1|TRBV7-9|few|13|TRBJ1-1
TGTGCCAGCAGCGACAGGGGGGTATCTGAAGCTTTCTTT
CASSDRGVSEAFF
>-|TRBV4-1|-|14|TRBJ2-7
TGCGCCAGCAGCCAAGTTTCCGGGAACTACGAGCAGTACTTC
CASSQVSGNYEQYF
>TRBD1|TRBV4-1|few|15|TRBJ1-2
TGCGCCAGCAGCCAAGTAACAGGGGCTCACTATGGCTACACCTTC
CASSQVTGAHYGYTF
>TRBD1|TRBV5-1|few|15|TRBJ2-2
TGCGCCAGCAGCTTCGACAGGGTTAACACCGGGGAGCTGTTTTTT
CASSFDRVNTGELFF
>TRBD2|TRBV29-1|-|14|TRBJ2-5
TGCAGCGTCTTCAGGCCGGGGGGCCAAGAGACCCAGTACTTC
CSVFRPGGQETQYF
>TRBD1|TRBV9|once|14|TRBJ2-7
TGTGCCAGCAGCGTAGGGAGCAGGGGGAACGAGCAGTACTTC
CASSVGSRGNEQYF
>-|TRBV7-7|-|13|TRBJ1-1
TGTGCTAGCAGCTTCCGACAGAACACTGAAGCTTTCTTT
CASSFRQNTEAFF
>-|TRBV10-1|-|12|TRBJ1-1
TGCGCCAGCAGTGTCACGGCAGGGGAAGCTTTCTTT
CASSVTAGEAFF
>TRBD1|TRBV4-2|-|19|TRBJ1-1
TGTGCCAGCAGCCGATCCGGGACAGGGGAGTTTGAGGCCAACACTGAAGCTTTCTTT
CASSRSGTGEFEANTEAFF
>-|TRBV10-2|few|16|TRBJ1-1
TGCGCCAGCATTGGCAGCGGAACCGGATCGAACACTGAAGCTTTCTTT
CASIGSGTGSNTEAFF
>-|TRBV5-1|-|14|TRBJ2-7
TGCGCCAGCAGCTTGGGGCAGCGAAACTACGAGCAGTACTTC
CASSLGQRNYEQYF